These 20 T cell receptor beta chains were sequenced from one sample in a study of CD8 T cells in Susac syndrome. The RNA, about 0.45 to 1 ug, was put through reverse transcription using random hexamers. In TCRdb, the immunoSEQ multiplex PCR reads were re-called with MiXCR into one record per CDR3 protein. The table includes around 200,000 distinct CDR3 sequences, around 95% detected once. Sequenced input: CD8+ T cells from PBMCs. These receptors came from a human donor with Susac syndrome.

The CDR3 region is CATSGTGRYEQYF. In DNA form, the CDR3 reads TGTGCCACCAGCGGGACAGGACGCTACGAGCAGTACTTC. The chain couples TRBV15 to TRBJ2-7; 8 bases line up with TRBD1. The J segment lost 3 bases and the V segment lost 5 bases, leaving 3 bases of the junction unmatched. Per germline, CDR1 LNHNV and CDR2 YYDKDF (reference sequence). This CDR3 comprises 13 residues.

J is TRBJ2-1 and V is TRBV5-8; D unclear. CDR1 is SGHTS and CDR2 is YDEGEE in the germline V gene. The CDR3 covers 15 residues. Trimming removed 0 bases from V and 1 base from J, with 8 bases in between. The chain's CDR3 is CASSLDVGSYNEQFF. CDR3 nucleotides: TGTGCCAGCAGCTTGGATGTAGGTTCCTACAATGAGCAGTTCTTC. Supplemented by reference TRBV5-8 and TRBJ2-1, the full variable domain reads EAGVTQSPTHLIKTRGQQATLRCSPISGHTSVYWYQQALGLGLQFLLWYDEGEERNRGNFPPRFSGRQFPNYSSELNVNALELEDSALYLCASSLDVGSYNEQFFGPGTRLTVL.

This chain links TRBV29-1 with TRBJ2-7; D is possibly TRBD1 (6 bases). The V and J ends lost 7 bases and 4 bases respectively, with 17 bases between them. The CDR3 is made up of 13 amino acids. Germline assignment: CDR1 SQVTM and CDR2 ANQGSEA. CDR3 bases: TGCAGCGCTACAGGGACGACTTTTTACGAGCAGTACTTC. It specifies CSATGTTFYEQYF.

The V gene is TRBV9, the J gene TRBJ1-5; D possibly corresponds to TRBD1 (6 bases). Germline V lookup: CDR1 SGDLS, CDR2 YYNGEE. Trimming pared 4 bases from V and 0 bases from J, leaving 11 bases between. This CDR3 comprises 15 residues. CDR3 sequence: CASSYRAYSNQPQHF. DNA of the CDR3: TGTGCCAGCAGCTACAGGGCTTATAGCAATCAGCCCCAGCATTTT.

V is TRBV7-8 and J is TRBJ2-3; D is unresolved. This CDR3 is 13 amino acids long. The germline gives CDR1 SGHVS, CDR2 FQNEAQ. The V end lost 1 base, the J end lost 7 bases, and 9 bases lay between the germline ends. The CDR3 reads CASSLEYTHTQYF. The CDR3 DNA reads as TGTGCCAGCAGCTTAGAGTACACCCATACGCAGTATTTT. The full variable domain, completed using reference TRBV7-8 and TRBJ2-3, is GAGVSQSPRYKVAKRGQDVALRCDPISGHVSLFWYQQALGQGPEFLTYFQNEAQLDKSGLPSDRFFAERPEGSVSTLKIQRTQQEDSAVYLCASSLEYTHTQYFGPGTRLTVL.

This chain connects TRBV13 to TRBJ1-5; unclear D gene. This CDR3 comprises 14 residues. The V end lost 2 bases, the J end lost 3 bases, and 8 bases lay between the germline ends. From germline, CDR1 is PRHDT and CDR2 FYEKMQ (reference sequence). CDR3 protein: CASSLTSDNQPQHF. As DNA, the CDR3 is TGTGCCAGCAGCTTAACATCGGACAATCAGCCCCAGCATTTT.

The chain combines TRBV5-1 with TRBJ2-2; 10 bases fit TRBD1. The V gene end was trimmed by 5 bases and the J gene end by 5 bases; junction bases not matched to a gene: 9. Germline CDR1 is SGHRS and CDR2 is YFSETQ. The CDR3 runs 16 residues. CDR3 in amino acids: CASSFSGQGRTGELFF. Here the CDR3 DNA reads TGCGCCAGCAGTTTCTCGGGACAGGGGAGAACCGGGGAGCTGTTTTTT.

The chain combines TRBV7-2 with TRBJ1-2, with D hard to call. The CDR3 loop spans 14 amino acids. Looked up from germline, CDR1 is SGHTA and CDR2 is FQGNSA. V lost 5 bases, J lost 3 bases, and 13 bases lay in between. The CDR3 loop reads CASSPIDVYYGYTF. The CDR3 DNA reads TGTGCCAGCAGCCCGATTGACGTTTACTATGGCTACACCTTC.

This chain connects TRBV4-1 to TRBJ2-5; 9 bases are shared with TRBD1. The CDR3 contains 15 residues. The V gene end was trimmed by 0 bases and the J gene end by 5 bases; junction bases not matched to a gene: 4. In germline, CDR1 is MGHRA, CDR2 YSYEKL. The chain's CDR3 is CASSQERTGDETQYF. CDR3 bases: TGCGCCAGCAGCCAAGAGCGGACAGGGGACGAGACCCAGTACTTC.

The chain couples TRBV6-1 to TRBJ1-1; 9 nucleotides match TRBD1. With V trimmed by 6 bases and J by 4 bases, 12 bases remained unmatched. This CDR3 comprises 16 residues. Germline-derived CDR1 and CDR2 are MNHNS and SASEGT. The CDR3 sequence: CASSPGQGMGSTEAFF. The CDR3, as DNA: TGTGCCAGCAGCCCGGGACAGGGAATGGGTAGCACTGAAGCTTTCTTT.

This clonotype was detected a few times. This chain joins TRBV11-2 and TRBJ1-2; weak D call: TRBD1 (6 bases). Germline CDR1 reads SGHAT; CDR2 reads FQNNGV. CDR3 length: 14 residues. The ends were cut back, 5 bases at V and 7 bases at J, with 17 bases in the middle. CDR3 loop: CASSEPGQSIGYTF. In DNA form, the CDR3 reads TGTGCCAGCAGCGAGCCGGGACAATCAATTGGCTACACCTTC.

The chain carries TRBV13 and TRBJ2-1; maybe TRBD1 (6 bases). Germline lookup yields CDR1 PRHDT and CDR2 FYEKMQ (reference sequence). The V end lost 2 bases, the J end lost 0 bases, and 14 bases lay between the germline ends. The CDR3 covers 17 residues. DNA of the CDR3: TGTGCCAGCAGCTTAAATCCGGGACAAAGCTCCTACAATGAGCAGTTCTTC. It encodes CASSLNPGQSSYNEQFF. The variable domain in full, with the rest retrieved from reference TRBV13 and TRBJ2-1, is AAGVIQSPRHLIKEKRETATLKCYPIPRHDTVYWYQQGPGQDPQFLISFYEKMQSDKGSIPDRFSAQQFSDYHSELNMSSLELGDSALYFCASSLNPGQSSYNEQFFGPGTRLTVL.

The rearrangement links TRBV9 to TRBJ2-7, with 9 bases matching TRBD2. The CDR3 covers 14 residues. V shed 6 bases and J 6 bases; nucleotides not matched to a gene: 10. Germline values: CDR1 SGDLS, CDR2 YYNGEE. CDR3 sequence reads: CASTPGGRAVEQYF. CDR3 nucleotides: TGTGCCAGCACACCTGGCGGGAGGGCCGTCGAGCAGTACTTC. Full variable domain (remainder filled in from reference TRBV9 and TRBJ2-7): DSGVTQTPKHLITATGQRVTLRCSPRSGDLSVYWYQQSLDQGLQFLIQYYNGEERAKGNILERFSAQQFPDLHSELNLSSLELGDSALYFCASTPGGRAVEQYFGPGTRLTVT.

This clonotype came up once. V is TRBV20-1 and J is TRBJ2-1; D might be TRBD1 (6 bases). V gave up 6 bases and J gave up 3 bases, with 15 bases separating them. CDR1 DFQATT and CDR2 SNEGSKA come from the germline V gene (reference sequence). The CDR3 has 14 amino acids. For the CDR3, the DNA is TGCAGTGCCGAACAGGGATGGGGCTACAATGAGCAGTTCTTC. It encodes CSAEQGWGYNEQFF.

The CDR3 DNA reads as TGTGCCAGCAGCTTAGAAGGGGTAACACCCGATGAGCAGTTCTTC. Translating it yields CASSLEGVTPDEQFF. This chain connects TRBV11-2 to TRBJ2-1; TRBD1 is a possible D gene (5 bases). Germline CDR1 SGHAT, CDR2 FQNNGV. This CDR3 is built from 15 residues. V was cut by 0 bases and J by 8 bases, with 14 bases left in between.

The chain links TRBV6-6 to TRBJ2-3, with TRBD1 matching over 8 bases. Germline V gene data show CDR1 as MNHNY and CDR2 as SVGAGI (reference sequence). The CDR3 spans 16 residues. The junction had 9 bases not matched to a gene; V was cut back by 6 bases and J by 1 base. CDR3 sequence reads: CASSTPGQGGTDTQYF. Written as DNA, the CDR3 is TGTGCCAGCAGCACCCCCGGACAGGGCGGCACAGATACGCAGTATTTT.

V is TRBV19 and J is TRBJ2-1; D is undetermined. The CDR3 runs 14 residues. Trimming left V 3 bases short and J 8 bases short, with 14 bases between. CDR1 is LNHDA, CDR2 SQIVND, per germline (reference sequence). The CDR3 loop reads CASSIRSQDDEQFF. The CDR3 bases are TGTGCCAGTAGTATTCGGAGCCAGGATGATGAGCAGTTCTTC.

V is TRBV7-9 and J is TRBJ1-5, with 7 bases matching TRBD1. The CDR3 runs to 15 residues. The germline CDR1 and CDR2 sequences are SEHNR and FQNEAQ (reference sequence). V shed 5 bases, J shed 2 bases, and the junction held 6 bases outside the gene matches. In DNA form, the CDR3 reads TGTGCCAGCAGCACAGACAGGGTCGGCAATCAGCCCCAGCATTTT. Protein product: CASSTDRVGNQPQHF.

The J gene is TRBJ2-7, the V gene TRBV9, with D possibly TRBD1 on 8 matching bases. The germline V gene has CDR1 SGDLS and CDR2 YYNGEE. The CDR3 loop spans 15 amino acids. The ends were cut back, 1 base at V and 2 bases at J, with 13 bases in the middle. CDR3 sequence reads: CASSVRQGRAYEQYF. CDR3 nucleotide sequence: TGTGCCAGCAGCGTACGACAGGGGAGGGCCTACGAGCAGTACTTC.

CDR3 nucleotide sequence: TGTGCCAGTAGTAGGGACAGGGGGCAAGAGACCGGGGAGCTGTTTTTT. Amino acid sequence: CASSRDRGQETGELFF. The chain uses TRBV19 and TRBJ2-2; 12 bases are shared with TRBD1. This CDR3 comprises 16 residues. Germline CDR1 LNHDA, CDR2 SQIVND (reference sequence). V shed 4 bases and J 5 bases; nucleotides not matched to a gene: 5.